Sequencing of this T cell receptor (beta chain) was carried out in a study of shared clonotypes between healthy human individuals (TCRdb year 2020). Study-wide context: The cohort comprised a couple of women and three men aged 18 to 49 years. For each donor, CD4 naive and CD4 memory were each run on three plates, CD8 naive on two plates, and CD8 memory on one plate. To estimate repertoire size and how much clonotype sharing occurs between individuals, the study deeply sequenced the blood TCR repertoires of five or six healthy adults. Different laboratories and diverse techniques were used to prepare libraries and sequence TCR repertoires, to increase sequencing depth and limit assay-specific biases. Between about 0.85 and 9.5 billion PBMCs per donor were obtained by leukapheresis.

What the study reported, not specific to this receptor: Compared with non-shared clonotypes, clonotypes shared by all four sorted-subset donors had higher generation probabilities. Pairwise subsampling indicated that sequencing depth was expected to affect the degree of clonotype sharing among donors. Naive subsets generally had larger estimated clonotype richness than memory subsets. Rarefaction of sorted-subset datasets indicated incomplete sequencing despite the large sequencing depth. Only blood was sampled, and tissue TCR repertoires likely differ from those in blood. Sharing across four donors was observed for approximately 5% of naive CD4, over 3% of naive CD8, over 2% of memory CD4, and over 0.3% of memory CD8 clonotypes. Because the study included only a small number of donors, the genetic and exposure-history diversity represented was limited.

CD8 naive samples were obtained by positive selection for CCR7 among CD45RO-negative cells, yielding a CD45RA+CCR7+ population from which TemRA cells were excluded. The donors were healthy, HIV-negative adults who had no recently reported acute infections or vaccinations. Only Caucasian adults living in Nashville, Tennessee, USA were represented among the donors. Blood was obtained by leukapheresis, after which PBMCs were separated by Ficoll-Histopaque density gradient centrifugation and cryopreserved in liquid nitrogen vapor phase. Analytical flow cytometry was used to check the purity and quantity of every magnetically sorted T cell population. Each sorted fraction had its genomic DNA isolated and then quantified by UV absorbance on a Nanodrop 2000c. Points on this clone: Its antigen is still unknown. One junction end disagrees with the germline gene, perhaps due to a read error.

Using the deep immunoSEQ assay, multiplex PCR amplified TCR CDR3 regions from genomic DNA. Extracted genomic DNA from each cell subset was distributed evenly across all wells of several immunoSEQ 96-well plates, and each plate was treated as a replicate. For sorted subsets, each replicate PCR was loaded with roughly 190 ng genomic DNA, equivalent to 25,000 to 30,000 T cell genomes. Purified libraries were quantified with a Qubit 3.0 fluorometer, sized on a Bioanalyzer 2100, and re-quantified with the KAPA Library Quantification kit. A separate single-read 150-cycle Illumina NextSeq 550 flow cell was used to sequence each immunoSEQ 96-well plate. The paper's processing steps were these. Because the immunoSEQ output held only junctional sequences and lacked quality scores, the filtering could not match the filtering applied to full-length reads. To assign V/J genes and CDR3, sequences were annotated using PyIR, a Python wrapper for IgBLAST v1.9, with IMGT germline references. Reads were filtered out if the reads had weak V/J assignments (E-value above 1e-6), no CDR3, stop codons, out-of-frame junctions, or ambiguous translated residues. V3J clonotypes were defined as sequences sharing the same inferred V gene, J gene, and CDR3 amino acid sequence. Percentage overlap between repertoires was computed as shared unique clonotypes divided by the size of the smaller repertoire. Repertoire richness was assessed with RTK rarefaction, the Chao1 estimator, and Recon v2.1 estimates of unobserved clonotypes. Generation probabilities for all TCRbeta clonotypes obtained by the gDNA method from a handful of donors were computed using OLGA. The source is immuneACCESS, and TCRdb retained only in-frame sequences with V and J called. Part of the clones is not carried over; for the studies checked, unresolved V genes explain less than half of this, and the remainder is unexplained. That table supplies the V and J calls and clone size; D and trimming were determined from the DNA. The table for this sample lists 630,000 or so clones; 98% of them were counted only once. The ten biggest clones cover approximately 0.33% of the sample.

CDR1 is given as SQVTM and CDR2 as ANQGSEA, both from the germline V gene. CDR3 length: 14 amino acids, cysteine to phenylalanine. Just CDR3 DNA is preserved here, 42 bases in frame from base 1. Rearrangement joined TRBV29-1 to TRBJ2-1, and 10 bases in between align with TRBD1. Sequencing input: naive CD8+ T cells sorted from blood. The sample's cell subset or site label, in plain terms: CD45RA+CCR7+. The sequence came from a man between 25 and 39 years old in good health. The bases read TGCAGCGTAGAAGGGACAGGGGTAGACAATGAGCAGTTCTTC. It encodes CSVEGTGVDNEQFF.